A single T cell receptor beta chain is shown here with its context. A multiplex PCR was run with 60 Vbeta primers and 13 Jbeta primers. Sequenced by immunoSEQ multiplex PCR; TCRdb stores in-frame clones only, minus some. Of roughly 150,000 clones in the sample, about 81% are singletons; the top ten hold roughly 0.99%. The CDR3 is 13 residues long. V lost 8 bases, J lost 5 bases, and 3 bases stayed unmatched. CDR1 is MDHEN, CDR2 SYDVKM, per germline. The sample belongs to a study of cytomegalovirus exposure and HLA in healthy donors. The TCR comes from a girl aged 2-15 years in good health and CMV-seropositive. Source material: PBMCs. The chain recombines TRBV28 with TRBJ2-5; 12 bases line up with TRBD1. CDR3 sequence reads: CASGTGGRETQYF. The DNA for the CDR3 is TGTGCCAGCGGGACAGGGGGCAGGGAGACCCAGTACTTC. Full variable domain (remainder filled in from reference TRBV28 and TRBJ2-5): DVKVTQSSRYLVKRTGEKVFLECVQDMDHENMFWYRQDPGLGLRLIYFSYDVKMKEKGDIPEGYSVSREKKERFSLILESASTNQTSMYLCASGTGGRETQYFGPGTRLLVL.